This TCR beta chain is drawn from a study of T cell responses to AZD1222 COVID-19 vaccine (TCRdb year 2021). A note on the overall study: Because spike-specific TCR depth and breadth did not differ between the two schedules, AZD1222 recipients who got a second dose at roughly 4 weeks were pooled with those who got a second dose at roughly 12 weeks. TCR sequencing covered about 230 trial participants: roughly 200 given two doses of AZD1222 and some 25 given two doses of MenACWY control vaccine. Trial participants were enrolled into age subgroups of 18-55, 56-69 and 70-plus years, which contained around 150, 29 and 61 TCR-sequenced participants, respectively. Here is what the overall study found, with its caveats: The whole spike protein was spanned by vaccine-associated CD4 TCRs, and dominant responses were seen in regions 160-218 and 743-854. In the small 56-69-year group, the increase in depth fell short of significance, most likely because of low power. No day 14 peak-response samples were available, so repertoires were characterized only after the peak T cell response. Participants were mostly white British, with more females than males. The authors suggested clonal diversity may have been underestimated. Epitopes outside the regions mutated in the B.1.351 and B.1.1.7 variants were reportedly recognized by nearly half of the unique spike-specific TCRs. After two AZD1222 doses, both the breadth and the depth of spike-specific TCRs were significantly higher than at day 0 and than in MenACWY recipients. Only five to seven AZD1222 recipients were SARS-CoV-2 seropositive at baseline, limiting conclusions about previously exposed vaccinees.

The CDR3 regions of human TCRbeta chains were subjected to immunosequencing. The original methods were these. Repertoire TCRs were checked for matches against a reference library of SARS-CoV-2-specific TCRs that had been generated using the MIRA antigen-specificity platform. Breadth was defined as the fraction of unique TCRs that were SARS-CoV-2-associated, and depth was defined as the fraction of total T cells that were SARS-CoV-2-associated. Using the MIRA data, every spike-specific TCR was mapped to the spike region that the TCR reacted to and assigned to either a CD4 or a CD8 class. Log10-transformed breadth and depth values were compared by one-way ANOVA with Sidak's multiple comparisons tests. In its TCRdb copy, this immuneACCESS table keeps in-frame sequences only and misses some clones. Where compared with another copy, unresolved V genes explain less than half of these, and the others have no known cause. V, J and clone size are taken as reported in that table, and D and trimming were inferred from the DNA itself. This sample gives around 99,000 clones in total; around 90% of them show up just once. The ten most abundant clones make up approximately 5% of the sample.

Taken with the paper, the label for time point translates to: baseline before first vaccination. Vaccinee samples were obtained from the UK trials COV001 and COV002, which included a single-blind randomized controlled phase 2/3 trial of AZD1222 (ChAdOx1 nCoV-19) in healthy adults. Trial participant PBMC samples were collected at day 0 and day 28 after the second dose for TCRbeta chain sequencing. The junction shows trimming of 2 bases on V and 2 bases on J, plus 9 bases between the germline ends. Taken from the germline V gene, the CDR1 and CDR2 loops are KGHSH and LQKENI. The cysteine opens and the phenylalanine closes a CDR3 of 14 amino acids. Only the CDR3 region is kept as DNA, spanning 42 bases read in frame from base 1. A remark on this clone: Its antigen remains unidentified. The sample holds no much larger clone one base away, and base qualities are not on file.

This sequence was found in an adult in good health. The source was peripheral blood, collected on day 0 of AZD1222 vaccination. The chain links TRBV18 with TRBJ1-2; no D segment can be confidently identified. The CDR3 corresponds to CASSPDGSNYGYTF. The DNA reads TGTGCCAGCTCACCAGACGGATCCAACTATGGCTACACCTTC.